This passage covers 7 T cell receptor beta chains from one sample sequenced in a study of spatial heterogeneity in lung cancer. Specified time point: sample taken at primary tumor resection. Unsorted whole RNA samples from tumor, nontumor lung or frozen PBMC were sequenced. MiXCR was run by TCRdb on the 5' RACE reads, yielding one entry per CDR3 protein. In the table there are thousands of distinct CDR3 sequences, around 17% of which are singletons. The sample was normal lung tissue next to the tumor, taken at surgery. These receptors all come from a male donor with early-stage non-small cell lung cancer.

As to this clonotype: A library made for alpha chains picked up this beta chain off target, so its size means little. This chain connects TRBV28 to TRBJ2-5; the D is unclear. The V end was cut by 6 bases, the J end by 1 base, with 12 bases between. This CDR3 region has 14 residues. Germline lookup yields CDR1 MDHEN and CDR2 SYDVKM. For the CDR3, the DNA is TGTGCCAGCAGCCGCCGACCGAGCCAAGAGACCCAGTACTTC. Its translation is CASSRRPSQETQYF.

As to this clonotype: This beta chain is a stray sequence in a library constructed for alpha chains; its clone size is not meaningful. V and J are TRBV10-3 and TRBJ2-7, with 10 bases that match TRBD1. Germline CDR1 and CDR2: ENHRY and SYGVKD. V trimming: 6 bases; J trimming: 4 bases; junction bases outside the gene matches: 9. The CDR3 covers 15 residues. CDR3 DNA: TGTGCCATCAGCCCCCCGGACAGGGGGTTTTACGAGCAGTACTTC. Amino acids: CAISPPDRGFYEQYF.

As regards this clonotype: The size of this beta chain means little, since it is a stray read in a library made for alpha chains. This chain links TRBV11-1 with TRBJ2-2, with TRBD1 matching 11 bases. Germline CDR1 is SGHAT and CDR2 is FQDESV (reference sequence). The ends lost 5 bases at V and 4 bases at J; junction bases unmatched: 3. There are 15 residues in the CDR3. CDR3 sequence reads: CASSPGQGVTGELFF. The CDR3 DNA follows: TGTGCCAGCAGCCCGGGACAGGGGGTCACCGGGGAGCTGTTTTTT. The full variable domain, with the rest looked up from reference TRBV11-1 and TRBJ2-2, is EAEVAQSPRYKITEKSQAVAFWCDPISGHATLYWYRQILGQGPELLVQFQDESVVDDSQLPKDRFSAERLKGVDSTLKIQPAELGDSAMYLCASSPGQGVTGELFFGEGSRLTVL.

This clonotype rates as medium-sized. A library made for alpha chains picked up this beta chain off target, so its size means little. This chain uses TRBV18 with TRBJ1-1; D is possibly TRBD1 (6 bases). V was cut by 3 bases and J by 13 bases, with 18 bases left in between. This CDR3 comprises 13 residues. CDR1 is KGHSH and CDR2 is LQKENI in the germline V gene. CDR3 loop: CASSPWTASSIFF. CDR3 bases: TGTGCCAGCTCACCCTGGACAGCCTCGAGTATTTTCTTT.

Sample share makes this clonotype medium-sized. Because this beta chain is a stray read in a library intended to capture alpha chains, its abundance should not be given much weight. The gene calls are TRBV27 and TRBJ2-3, with TRBD2 matching 13 bases. Germline lookup yields CDR1 MNHEY and CDR2 SMNVEV (reference sequence). The CDR3 is 21 residues long. J gave up 4 bases and V 5 bases, and 21 bases lay outside the gene matches. CDR3 protein: CASSTLSQWTSGGGQADTQYF. Written as DNA, the CDR3 is TGTGCCAGCAGTACTCTATCCCAATGGACTAGCGGGGGTGGTCAGGCAGATACGCAGTATTTT.

With respect to this clonotype: Because this beta chain is a stray read in a library intended to capture alpha chains, its abundance should not be given much weight. V is TRBV6-2 or TRBV6-3 and J is TRBJ2-1; D unclear. Germline assignment: CDR1 MNHEY and CDR2 SVGEGT. This CDR3 has 12 residues. V was cut by 7 bases and J by 7 bases, with 11 bases left in between. The CDR3 here is CASTTTENEQFF. DNA of the CDR3: TGTGCCAGCACCACGACTGAGAATGAGCAGTTCTTC.

This clonotype was detected only a few times. With the library built for alpha chains, this beta chain is off target and its frequency is not meaningful. The chain joins TRBV7-2 to TRBJ1-5; D gene ambiguous. V gave up 1 base and J gave up 3 bases, with 10 bases separating them. The CDR3 totals 15 residues. CDR1 and CDR2 (germline): SGHTA, FQGNSA. CDR3 sequence: CASSLVKGNNQPQHF. CDR3 bases: TGTGCCAGCAGCTTAGTTAAGGGTAACAATCAGCCCCAGCATTTT.